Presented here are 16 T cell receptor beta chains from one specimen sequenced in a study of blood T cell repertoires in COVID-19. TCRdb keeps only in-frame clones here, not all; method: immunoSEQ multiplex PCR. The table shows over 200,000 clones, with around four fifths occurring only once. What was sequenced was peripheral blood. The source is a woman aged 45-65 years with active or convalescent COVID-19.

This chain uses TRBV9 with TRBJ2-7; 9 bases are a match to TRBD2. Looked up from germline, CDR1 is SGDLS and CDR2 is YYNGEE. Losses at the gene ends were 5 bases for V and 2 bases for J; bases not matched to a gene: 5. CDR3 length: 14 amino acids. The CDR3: CASSSGSLTYEQYF. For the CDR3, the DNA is TGTGCCAGCAGTAGCGGGAGTCTAACCTACGAGCAGTACTTC.

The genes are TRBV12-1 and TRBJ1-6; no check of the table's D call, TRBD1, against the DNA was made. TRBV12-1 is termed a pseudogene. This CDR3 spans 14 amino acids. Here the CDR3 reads CASSPYWARSPLHF. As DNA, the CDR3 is TGTGCCAGCAGCCCCTACTGGGCCCGTTCACCCCTCCACTTT.

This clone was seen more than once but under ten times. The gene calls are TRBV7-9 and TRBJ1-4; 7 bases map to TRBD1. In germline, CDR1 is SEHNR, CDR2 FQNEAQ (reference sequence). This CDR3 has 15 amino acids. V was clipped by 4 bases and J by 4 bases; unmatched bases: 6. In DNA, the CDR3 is TGTGCCAGCAGCTGGGGACAGCTTGATAATGAAAAACTGTTTTTT. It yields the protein CASSWGQLDNEKLFF.

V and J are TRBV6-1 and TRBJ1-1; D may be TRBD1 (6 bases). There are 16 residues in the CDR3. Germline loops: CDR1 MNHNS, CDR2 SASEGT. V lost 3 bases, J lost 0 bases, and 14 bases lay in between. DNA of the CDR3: TGTGCCAGCAGTGACGCACCGGGACACATGAACACTGAAGCTTTCTTT. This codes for CASSDAPGHMNTEAFF.

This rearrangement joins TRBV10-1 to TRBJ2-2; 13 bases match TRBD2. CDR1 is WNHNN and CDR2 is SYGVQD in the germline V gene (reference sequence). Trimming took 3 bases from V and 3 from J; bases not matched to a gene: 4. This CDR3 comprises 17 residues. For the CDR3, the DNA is TGCGCCAGCAGTGAAGCCGGACTAGCGGGAGACACCGGGGAGCTGTTTTTT. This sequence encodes CASSEAGLAGDTGELFF.

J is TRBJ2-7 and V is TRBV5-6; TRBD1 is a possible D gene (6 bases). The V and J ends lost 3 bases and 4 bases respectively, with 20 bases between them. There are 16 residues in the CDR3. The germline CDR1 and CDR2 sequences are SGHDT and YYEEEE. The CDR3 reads CASSSQGWGPNYEQYV. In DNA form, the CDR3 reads TGTGCCAGCAGCTCCCAGGGTTGGGGGCCTAATTACGAGCAGTACGTC.

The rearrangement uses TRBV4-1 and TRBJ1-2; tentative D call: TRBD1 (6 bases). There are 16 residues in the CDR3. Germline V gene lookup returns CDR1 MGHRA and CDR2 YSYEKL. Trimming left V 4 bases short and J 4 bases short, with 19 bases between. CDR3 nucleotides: TGCGCCAGCAGCCCAGGACAGCTTTTAGGCGCCTATGGCTACACCTTC. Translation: CASSPGQLLGAYGYTF.

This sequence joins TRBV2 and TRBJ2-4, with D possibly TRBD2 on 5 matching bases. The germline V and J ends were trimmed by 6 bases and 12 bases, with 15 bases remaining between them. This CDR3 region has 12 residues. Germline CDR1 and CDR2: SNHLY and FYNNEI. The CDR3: CASSIGLTGQYF. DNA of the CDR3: TGTGCCAGCAGCATTGGACTCACTGGTCAGTACTTC.

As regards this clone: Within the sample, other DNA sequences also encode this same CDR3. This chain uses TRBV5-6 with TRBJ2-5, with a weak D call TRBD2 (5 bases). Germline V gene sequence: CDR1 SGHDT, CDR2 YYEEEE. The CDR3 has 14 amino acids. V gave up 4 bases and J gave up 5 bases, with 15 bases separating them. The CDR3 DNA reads TGTGCCAGCAGCGGCGGCCGAGGCGGGGAGACCCAGTACTTC. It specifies CASSGGRGGETQYF.

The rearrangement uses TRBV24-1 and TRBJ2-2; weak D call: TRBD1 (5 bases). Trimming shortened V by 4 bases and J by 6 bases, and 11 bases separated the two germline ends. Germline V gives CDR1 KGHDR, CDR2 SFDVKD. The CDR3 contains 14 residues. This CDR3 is CATSDPSGPGELFF. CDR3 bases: TGTGCCACCAGTGACCCTTCAGGGCCCGGGGAGCTGTTTTTT.

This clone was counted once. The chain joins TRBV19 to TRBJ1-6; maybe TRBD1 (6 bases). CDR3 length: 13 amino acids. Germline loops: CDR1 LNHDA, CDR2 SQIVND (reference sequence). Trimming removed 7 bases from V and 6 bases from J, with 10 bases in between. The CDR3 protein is CASTYRVNSPLHF. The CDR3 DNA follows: TGTGCCAGTACCTACAGGGTTAATTCACCCCTCCACTTT.

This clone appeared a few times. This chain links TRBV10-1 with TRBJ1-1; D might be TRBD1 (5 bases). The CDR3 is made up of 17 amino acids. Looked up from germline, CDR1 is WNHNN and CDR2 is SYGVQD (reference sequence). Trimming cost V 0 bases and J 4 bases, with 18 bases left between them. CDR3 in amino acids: CASSESPNRPGGTEAFF. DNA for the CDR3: TGCGCCAGCAGTGAGTCTCCTAACAGGCCGGGGGGCACTGAAGCTTTCTTT.

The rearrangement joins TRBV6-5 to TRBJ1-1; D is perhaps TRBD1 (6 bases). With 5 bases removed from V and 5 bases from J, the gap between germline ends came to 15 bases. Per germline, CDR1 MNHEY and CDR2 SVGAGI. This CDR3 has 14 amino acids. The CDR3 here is CASSISGDRTEAFF. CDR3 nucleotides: TGTGCCAGCAGTATCTCAGGGGATAGGACTGAAGCTTTCTTT.

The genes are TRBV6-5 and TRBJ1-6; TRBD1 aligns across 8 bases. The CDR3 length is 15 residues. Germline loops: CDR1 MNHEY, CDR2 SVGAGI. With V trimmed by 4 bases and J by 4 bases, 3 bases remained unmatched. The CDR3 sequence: CASSSGGAYNSPLHF. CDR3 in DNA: TGTGCCAGCAGTTCAGGGGGCGCATATAATTCACCCCTCCACTTT.

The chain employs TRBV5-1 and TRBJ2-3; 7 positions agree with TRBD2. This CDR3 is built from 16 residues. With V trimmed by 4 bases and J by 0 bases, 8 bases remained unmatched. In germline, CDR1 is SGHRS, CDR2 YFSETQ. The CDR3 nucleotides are TGCGCCAGCAGCCCCCTTGGTAGCGGGAGCACAGATACGCAGTATTTT. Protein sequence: CASSPLGSGSTDTQYF.

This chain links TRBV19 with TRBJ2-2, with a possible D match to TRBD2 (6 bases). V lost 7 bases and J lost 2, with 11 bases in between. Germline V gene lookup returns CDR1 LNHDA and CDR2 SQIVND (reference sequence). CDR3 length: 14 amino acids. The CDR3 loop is CASTRESNTGELFF. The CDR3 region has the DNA TGTGCCAGTACTCGGGAGTCCAACACCGGGGAGCTGTTTTTT.